The source of this TCR beta chain is a study of blood T cell repertoires in COVID-19. Study summary: Some COVID-19 samples were acute and others convalescent; all came from the United States, Italy and Spain. T cells, B-cell-depleted T cells, or PBMCs supplied cDNA or gDNA.

The CDR3 extends over 14 amino acids. The germline V gene has CDR1 LGHDT and CDR2 YNNKEL (reference sequence). The V segment lost 5 bases and the J segment 4 bases; nucleotides outside the gene matches: 5. The authors' processing: Amplification from reference gene primers served as the basis for estimated nucleated cell counts. TCRdb keeps only in-frame clones here, not all; method: immunoSEQ multiplex PCR. V and J calls and clone size are as listed in that table; D and trimming were resolved from the DNA. The sample lists 250,000 to 300,000 clones, around four fifths occurring once. The chain combines TRBV3-1 (or the pseudogene TRBV3-2) with TRBJ2-1; 7 bases fit TRBD1. The sample consisted of PBMCs or T cells enriched from blood (not recorded which). This TCR came from a man in his thirties or forties with acute COVID-19. CDR3 nucleotides: TGTGCCAGCAGCGTCCCGGGACAGTACAATGAGCAGTTCTTC. Amino acid sequence: CASSVPGQYNEQFF.